This T cell receptor beta chain was identified in a study of OX40 agonist ivuxolimab in advanced cancers. Study-wide background: Two patients with cutaneous melanoma and one with hepatocellular carcinoma, three in total, showed partial responses.

This clone occurred once. The repertoire was sequenced with immunoSEQ multiplex PCR; TCRdb's copy has only in-frame clones and lacks some. The sample yields 25,000 to 40,000 clones, roughly 83% seen once. The CDR3 extends over 14 amino acids. CDR1 and CDR2 (germline): SGHKS, YYEKEE (reference sequence). Between the trimmed V and J ends, which lost 0 bases and 0 bases, there was a span of 7 bases. The TCR was taken from an adult with an advanced solid tumor such as melanoma, head and neck, liver or kidney cancer. Source: CD4+ or CD8+ T cells sorted from blood, taken in a trial of the OX40 agonist ivuxolimab. The chain combines TRBV5-5 with TRBJ2-7; D is undetermined. The chain's CDR3 is CASSLGTASYEQYF. The CDR3 DNA reads TGTGCCAGCAGCTTGGGGACGGCCTCCTACGAGCAGTACTTC.